This passage covers 12 T cell receptor beta chains from one sample sequenced in a study of vaccination effects on CD4 cells after COVID-19. Sequenced by immunoSEQ multiplex PCR; TCRdb stores in-frame clones only, minus some. The repertoire holds around 81,000 clones, with over 75% as singletons. These TCRs' antigens remain unknown. Expansion of antigen-specific CD4+ T cells with viral peptide pools was carried out by the ViraFEST assay before sequencing. It was after approximately 11 days of culture that CD4+ T cells were isolated. Two-dose vaccination with either BNT162b2 or mRNA-1273 was given to the participants. The sequences come from CD4+ T cells from PBMCs cultured with HCoV-OC43 spike peptides, collected after COVID-19 vaccination. Subset of the sample: HCoV-OC43 spike overlapping peptide pool stimulation. All receptors come from a human donor who received a COVID-19 vaccine.

The V and J genes are TRBV5-1 and TRBJ2-5, with TRBD2 matching 13 bases. The CDR3 is 16 amino acids. CDR1 is SGHRS, CDR2 YFSETQ, per germline. The J segment lost 1 base and the V segment lost 3 bases, leaving 3 bases of the junction unmatched. In DNA form, the CDR3 reads TGCGCCAGCAGCTGGACTAGCGGGGGCCTCCAAGAGACCCAGTACTTC. This sequence encodes CASSWTSGGLQETQYF.

The gene calls are TRBV18 and TRBJ1-5; no firm D call. Trimming removed 2 bases from V and 1 base from J, with 6 bases in between. CDR1 KGHSH and CDR2 LQKENI come from the germline V gene. The CDR3 contains 14 residues. The DNA of the CDR3 is TGTGCCAGCTCACCATCGGGGAGCAATCAGCCCCAGCATTTT. The encoded protein is CASSPSGSNQPQHF.

This clone was seen only a few times. The genes are TRBV7-9 and TRBJ1-5, with 7 bases that match TRBD1. The ends lost 7 bases at V and 9 bases at J; junction bases unmatched: 15. The CDR3 consists of 15 residues. Germline V gives CDR1 SEHNR, CDR2 FQNEAQ (reference sequence). CDR3 amino acids: CASNLGSQGDGPQHF. The CDR3 DNA reads TGTGCCAGCAATCTAGGGTCCCAGGGGGATGGGCCCCAGCATTTT.

V and J are TRBV6-5 and TRBJ1-1; TRBD1 might be the D (6 bases). The germline gives CDR1 MNHEY, CDR2 SVGAGI. CDR3 length: 14 residues. V was pared by 6 bases and J by 5 bases, with 16 bases between. The CDR3 DNA sequence: TGTGCCAGCAGGGCGAACAGGGTCGGGACTGAAGCTTTCTTT. As protein: CASRANRVGTEAFF.

The chain employs TRBV6-5 and TRBJ1-5; D is unclear. The CDR3 consists of 13 residues. Germline CDR1 and CDR2: MNHEY and SVGAGI. The V and J ends lost 6 bases and 0 bases respectively, with 6 bases between them. The CDR3, as DNA: TGTGCCAGCAGGGAGTATAGCAATCAGCCCCAGCATTTT. It specifies CASREYSNQPQHF.

V and J are TRBV7-3 and TRBJ1-1, with a possible D match to TRBD1 (6 bases). V dropped 3 bases and J dropped 4 bases, with 12 bases sitting between them. The CDR3 sequence is 14 residues long. Germline V gives CDR1 SGHTA, CDR2 FQGTGA. The CDR3 sequence: CASSFAGGATEAFF. In DNA form, the CDR3 reads TGTGCCAGCAGCTTCGCCGGGGGGGCCACTGAAGCTTTCTTT.

The chain recombines TRBV5-4 with TRBJ2-3, with TRBD2 matching over 11 bases. CDR3 size: 16 residues. V lost 4 bases to trimming and J lost 5 bases; unmatched junction nucleotides: 9. Germline-derived CDR1 and CDR2 are SGHNT and YYREEE (reference sequence). CDR3 in DNA: TGTGCCAGCAGCCAAACGACTAGCGGGGTGGGAGATACGCAGTATTTT. It yields the protein CASSQTTSGVGDTQYF. Using reference TRBV5-4 and TRBJ2-3 for the parts outside the CDR3, the full variable domain is ETGVTQSPTHLIKTRGQQVTLRCSSQSGHNTVSWYQQALGQGPQFIFQYYREEENGRGNFPPRFSGLQFPNYSSELNVNALELDDSALYLCASSQTTSGVGDTQYFGPGTRLTVL.

The rearrangement joins TRBV6-5 to TRBJ2-7; the D gene is possibly TRBD1 (6 bases). Trimming removed 5 bases at V and 3 bases at J, with 14 bases between. Germline V gene sequence: CDR1 MNHEY, CDR2 SVGAGI. This CDR3 region has 14 residues. The CDR3 sequence is CASSNYRVSYEQYV. In nucleotides, the CDR3 is TGTGCCAGCAGTAATTACAGGGTAAGCTACGAGCAGTACGTC.

V is TRBV18 and J is TRBJ1-2; a possible D gene is TRBD1 (6 bases). The CDR3 spans 15 residues. Germline V gene sequence: CDR1 KGHSH, CDR2 LQKENI. Trimming took 3 bases from V and 3 from J, leaving 14 bases between them. The CDR3 DNA sequence: TGTGCCAGCTCACCGAGCGGGGGCAGTGACTATGGCTACACCTTC. The encoded protein is CASSPSGGSDYGYTF.

This clone was counted a single time. The J gene is TRBJ1-1, the V gene TRBV5-1; D is perhaps TRBD1 (6 bases). Germline CDR1 and CDR2: SGHRS and YFSETQ. V dropped 3 bases and J dropped 1 base, with 13 bases sitting between them. This CDR3 has 15 amino acids. CDR3 residues: CASSSSAGANTEAFF. The CDR3 DNA sequence: TGCGCCAGCAGCTCGTCGGCAGGGGCGAACACTGAAGCTTTCTTT.

The chain uses TRBV21-1 and TRBJ2-7. TRBV21-1 is a pseudogene. The CDR3 is 18 amino acids. The CDR3 protein is CASSKKIGTAVRAYEQYV. CDR3 bases: TGTGCCAGCAGCAAAAAAATCGGGACGGCGGTTAGGGCCTACGAGCAGTACGTC.

Comments on this clone: Other DNA variants within this sample encode the same CDR3. The rearrangement uses TRBV28 and TRBJ2-7; 12 bases are a match to TRBD2. The V gene's germline CDR1 is MDHEN and CDR2 SYDVKM. Trimming cost V 6 bases and J 6 bases; bases outside gene matches: 6. This CDR3 spans 14 amino acids. Here the CDR3 reads CASSLAGGPSEQYV. The CDR3 nucleotides are TGTGCCAGCAGCCTAGCGGGGGGGCCCTCCGAGCAGTACGTC.